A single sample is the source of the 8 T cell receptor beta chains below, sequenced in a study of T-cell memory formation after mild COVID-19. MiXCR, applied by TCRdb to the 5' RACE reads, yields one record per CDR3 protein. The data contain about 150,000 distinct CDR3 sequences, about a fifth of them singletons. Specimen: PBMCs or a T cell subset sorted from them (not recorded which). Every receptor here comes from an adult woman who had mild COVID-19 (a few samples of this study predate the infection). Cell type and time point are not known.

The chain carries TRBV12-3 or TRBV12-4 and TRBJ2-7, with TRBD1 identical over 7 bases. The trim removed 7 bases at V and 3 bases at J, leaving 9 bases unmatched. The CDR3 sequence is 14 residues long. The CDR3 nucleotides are TGTGCCAGCACCTCAGGGGGTTGGAACTACGAGCAGTACTTC. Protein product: CASTSGGWNYEQYF.

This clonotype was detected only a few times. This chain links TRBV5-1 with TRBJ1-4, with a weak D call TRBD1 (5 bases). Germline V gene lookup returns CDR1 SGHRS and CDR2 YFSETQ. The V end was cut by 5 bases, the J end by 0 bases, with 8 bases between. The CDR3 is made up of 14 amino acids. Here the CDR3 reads CASSQGATNEKLFF. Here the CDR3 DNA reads TGCGCCAGCAGTCAGGGAGCAACTAATGAAAAACTGTTTTTT. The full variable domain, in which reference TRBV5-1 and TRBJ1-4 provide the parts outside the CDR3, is KAGVTQTPRYLIKTRGQQVTLSCSPISGHRSVSWYQQTPGQGLQFLFEYFSETQRNKGNFPGRFSGRQFSNSRSEMNVSTLELGDSALYLCASSQGATNEKLFFGSGTQLSVL.

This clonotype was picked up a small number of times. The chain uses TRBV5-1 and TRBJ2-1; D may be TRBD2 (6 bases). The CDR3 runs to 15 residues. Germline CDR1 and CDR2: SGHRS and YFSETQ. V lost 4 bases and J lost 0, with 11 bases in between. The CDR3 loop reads CASSVEGNSYNEQFF. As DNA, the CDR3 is TGCGCCAGCAGCGTGGAGGGGAACTCCTACAATGAGCAGTTCTTC.

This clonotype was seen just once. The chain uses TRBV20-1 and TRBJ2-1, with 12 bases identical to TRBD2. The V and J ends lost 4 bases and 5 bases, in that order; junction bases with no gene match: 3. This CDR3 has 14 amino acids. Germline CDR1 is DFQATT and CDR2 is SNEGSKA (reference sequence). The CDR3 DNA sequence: TGCAGTGCTACTAGCGGGAGGGCTAACAATGAGCAGTTCTTC. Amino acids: CSATSGRANNEQFF.

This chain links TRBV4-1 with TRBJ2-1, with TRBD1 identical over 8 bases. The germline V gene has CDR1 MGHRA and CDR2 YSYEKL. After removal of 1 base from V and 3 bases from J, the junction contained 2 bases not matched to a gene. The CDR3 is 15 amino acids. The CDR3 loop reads CASSQADRDYNEQFF. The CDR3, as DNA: TGCGCCAGCAGCCAAGCGGACAGGGACTACAATGAGCAGTTCTTC.

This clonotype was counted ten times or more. CDR3 in DNA: TGTGCCAGCAGTCGTAGCGGGAGCTCCTACAATGAGCAGTTCTTC. The encoded protein is CASSRSGSSYNEQFF. The rearrangement uses TRBV11-2 and TRBJ2-1; 9 nucleotides align to TRBD2. Germline V gene data show CDR1 as SGHAT and CDR2 as FQNNGV. CDR3 length equals 15 residues. V shed 6 bases, J shed 0 bases, and the junction held 3 bases outside the gene matches.

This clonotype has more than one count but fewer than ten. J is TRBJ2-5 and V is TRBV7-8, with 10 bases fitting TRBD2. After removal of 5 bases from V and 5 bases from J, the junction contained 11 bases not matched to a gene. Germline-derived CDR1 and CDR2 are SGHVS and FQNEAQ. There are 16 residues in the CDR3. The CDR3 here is CASSPRKRGGLETQYF. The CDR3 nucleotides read TGTGCCAGCAGCCCTCGGAAGCGGGGGGGCCTCGAGACCCAGTACTTC.

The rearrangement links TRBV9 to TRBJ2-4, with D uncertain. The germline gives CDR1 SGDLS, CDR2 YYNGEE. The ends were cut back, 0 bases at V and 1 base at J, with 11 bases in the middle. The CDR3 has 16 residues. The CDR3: CASSVDFSPAKNIQYF. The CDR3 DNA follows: TGTGCCAGCAGCGTAGATTTCTCGCCTGCCAAAAACATTCAGTACTTC.